The next 7 T cell receptor beta chains were all read from a single sample in a study of identical twins. TCRdb re-analysed the 5' RACE reads in MiXCR, keeping a single row per CDR3 protein. The table shows approximately 210,000 distinct CDR3 sequences, with 5.5% to 7.5% occurring only once. This sample also appeared in a second study, on T cells expressing NK-cell markers.

The sample taken for sequencing was CD8+ T cells sorted from blood. These receptors all stem from a woman aged 18 to 35 in good health.

This clonotype was recorded at least ten times. This chain connects TRBV12-3 or TRBV12-4 to TRBJ2-1; D remains unclear. V was clipped by 3 bases and J by 6 bases, with 9 bases between them. This CDR3 is 13 amino acids long. CDR3 in DNA: TGTGCCAGCAGTTTCGGTCCGGGCAATGAGCAGTTCTTC. Protein sequence: CASSFGPGNEQFF.

This clonotype was seen only a few times. The CDR3 loop is CASSPGGGDSSTDTQYF. DNA for the CDR3: TGTGCCAGCAGTCCAGGGGGGGGCGATTCTAGCACAGATACGCAGTATTTT. This chain connects TRBV27 to TRBJ2-3; D may be TRBD1 or TRBD2 (7 bases each). Trimming removed 5 bases from V and 0 bases from J, with 18 bases in between. From germline, CDR1 is MNHEY and CDR2 SMNVEV (reference sequence). This CDR3 region has 17 residues.

Many counts were recorded for this clonotype. The V and J genes are TRBV6-1 and TRBJ2-1, with D perhaps TRBD2 (7 bases). The V end was cut by 6 bases, the J end by 5 bases, with 14 bases between. From germline, CDR1 is MNHNS and CDR2 SASEGT. CDR3 size: 14 residues. CDR3: CASSWGGYDNEQFF. The CDR3 region has the DNA TGTGCCAGCAGCTGGGGGGGCTACGACAATGAGCAGTTCTTC.

The gene calls are TRBV5-5 and TRBJ2-7, with TRBD1 matching 7 bases. The V and J ends lost 0 bases and 2 bases, in that order; junction bases with no gene match: 5. The CDR3 length is 15 residues. Germline lookup yields CDR1 SGHKS and CDR2 YYEKEE (reference sequence). This CDR3 is CASSLGGGATYEQYF. The CDR3 bases are TGTGCCAGCAGCTTGGGAGGGGGCGCCACCTACGAGCAGTACTTC.

This clonotype was observed a handful of times. V usage is TRBV20-1 and J usage is TRBJ2-7; a possible D gene is TRBD2 (6 bases). Per germline, CDR1 DFQATT and CDR2 SNEGSKA (reference sequence). The CDR3 is 16 residues long. The V end lost 6 bases, the J end lost 2 bases, and 23 bases lay between the germline ends. The CDR3 sequence is CSADSDANGGTYEQYF. The CDR3 DNA reads TGCAGTGCCGACTCGGATGCCAATGGGGGGACCTACGAGCAGTACTTC.

This clonotype was counted many times. This rearrangement joins TRBV7-8 to TRBJ2-7; TRBD2 agrees at 10 bases. CDR3 length: 15 amino acids. CDR1 and CDR2 (germline): SGHVS, FQNEAQ. The junction had 5 bases not matched to a gene; V was cut back by 3 bases and J by 3 bases. The CDR3 loop is CASSFASGSVYEQYF. Here the CDR3 DNA reads TGTGCCAGCAGCTTTGCTAGCGGGAGTGTCTACGAGCAGTACTTC.

V usage is TRBV30 and J usage is TRBJ2-7; 13 nucleotides line up with TRBD2. Germline CDR1 reads GTSNPN; CDR2 reads SVGIG (reference sequence). The ends lost 1 base at V and 0 bases at J; junction bases unmatched: 9. CDR3 size: 18 residues. This CDR3 reads CAWSGGLAGLTSSYEQYF. The CDR3 region has the DNA TGTGCCTGGAGTGGGGGACTAGCGGGACTAACCTCCTCCTACGAGCAGTACTTC.